Listed below are T cell receptor beta chains from one sample, sequenced in a study of T-cell reconstitution after alpha-beta-depleted transplantation in children. TCRdb used MiXCR to reprocess the PCR reads, holding one entry per CDR3 protein. The sample records about a million distinct CDR3 sequences, about 30% being singletons. The sequencing here drew on PBMCs, mostly from graft donor cells, taken 360 days after TCRalphabeta/CD19-depleted stem cell transplant. The source is a boy younger than two who had a stem cell transplant for SCID, so the T cells may come from the graft donor. Each CDR3 is given with its conserved first and last residue. Size values are once, few and many counts, or a class for expanded clones, and some rows have none.

- | TRBJ2-7 | TRBV12-3/TRBV12-4 | CASSFHPSAYEQYF
- | TRBJ2-3 | TRBV29-1 | CSVAGVEISTDTQYF
- | TRBJ2-7 | TRBV7-9 | CASSLAGGRRRPYEQYF
- | TRBJ2-1 | TRBV5-1 | CASSLRFGHVSEQFF
few | TRBJ2-2 | TRBV4-1 | CASSQLGGTGGELFF
- | TRBJ2-7 | TRBV28 | CASSLKQGLSYEQYF
few | TRBJ2-5 | TRBV29-1 | CRAGTAQETQYF
- | TRBJ1-1 | TRBV10-3 | CAISESGRSVAEAFF
- | TRBJ2-3 | TRBV15 | CATSRGYGGPDTQYF
many | TRBJ2-5 | TRBV9 | CASSRGLAGQETQYF